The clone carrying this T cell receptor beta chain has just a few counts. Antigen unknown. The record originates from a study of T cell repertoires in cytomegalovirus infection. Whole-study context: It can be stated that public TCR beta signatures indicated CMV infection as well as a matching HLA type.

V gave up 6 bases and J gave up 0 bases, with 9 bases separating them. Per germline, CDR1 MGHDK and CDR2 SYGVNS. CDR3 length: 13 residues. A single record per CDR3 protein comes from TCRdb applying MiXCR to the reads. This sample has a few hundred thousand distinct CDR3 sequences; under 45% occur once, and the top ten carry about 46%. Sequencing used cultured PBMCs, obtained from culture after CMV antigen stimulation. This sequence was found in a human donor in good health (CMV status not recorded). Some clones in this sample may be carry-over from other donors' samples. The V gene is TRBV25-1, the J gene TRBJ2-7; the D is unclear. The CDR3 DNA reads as TGTGCCAGCAGGGACGCCGGCTCCTACGAGCAGTACTTC. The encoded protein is CASRDAGSYEQYF.